A selection of T cell receptor beta chains follows, all from one sample in a study of blood T cell repertoires in COVID-19. This table comes from immunoSEQ multiplex PCR, and its TCRdb copy is limited to in-frame clones, with some not included. This table has some 99,000 clones, approximately 87% appearing once. The sequencing input was peripheral blood. The source is a woman aged 60-75 years with acute or convalescent COVID-19. Both conserved end residues are part of each CDR3. The D gene is left open where the match is weak. Size is stated for part of the rows, as once, few or many counts, or as a class when the clone is expanded.

>TRBJ1-2|NA|NA|TRBV3-1/TRBV3-2
CASSPGEGGYTF
TGTGCCAGCTCCCCAGGGGAGGGGGGCTACACCTTC
>TRBJ2-2|NA|NA|TRBV3-1/TRBV3-2
CASSQDMAGIGELFF
TGTGCCAGCAGCCAAGATATGGCGGGGATCGGGGAGCTGTTTTTT
>TRBJ2-1|TRBD2|NA|TRBV24-1
CATSNLAGGDNEQFF
TGTGCCACCAGTAACTTAGCGGGGGGGGACAATGAGCAGTTCTTC
>TRBJ2-4|TRBD1|NA|TRBV28
CASSRSRTGGNGIQYF
TGTGCCAGCAGCCGATCAAGGACAGGGGGGAACGGCATTCAGTACTTC
>TRBJ1-2|TRBD1|NA|TRBV2
CARGPPGQVNYGYTF
TGTGCCAGAGGACCCCCTGGACAGGTTAACTATGGCTACACCTTC
>TRBJ2-1|TRBD2|NA|TRBV7-9
CASSPPGLAGGGEQFF
TGTGCCAGCAGCCCCCCAGGACTAGCGGGGGGAGGAGAGCAGTTCTTC
>TRBJ2-2|TRBD2|NA|TRBV4-1
CASSPLLAGDTNTGELFF
TGCGCCAGCAGCCCCTTACTAGCGGGCGACACTAACACCGGGGAGCTGTTTTTT
>TRBJ2-7|TRBD2|NA|TRBV13
CASSLLGLAGGTYEQYF
TGTGCCAGCAGCTTATTGGGACTAGCGGGAGGGACCTACGAGCAGTACTTC
>TRBJ1-6|NA|NA|TRBV5-1
CASCERGVRHSPLHF
TGCGCCAGCTGTGAGCGGGGGGTCAGGCACTCACCCCTCCACTTT
>TRBJ2-7|NA|NA|TRBV2
CASSGEGRVEQYF
TGTGCCAGCAGTGGCGAAGGGCGGGTCGAGCAGTACTTC
>TRBJ1-2|TRBD1|NA|TRBV18
CASSPAGQGNYGYTF
TGTGCCAGCTCACCGGCGGGACAGGGGAACTATGGCTACACCTTC
>TRBJ1-2|NA|many|TRBV29-1
CSAYGGGYTF
TGCAGCGCCTACGGGGGAGGCTACACCTTC
>TRBJ2-1|TRBD1|NA|TRBV2
CASTDGDRGPNNEQFF
TGTGCCAGCACCGACGGGGACAGGGGGCCAAACAATGAGCAGTTCTTC
>TRBJ2-1|NA|NA|TRBV5-1
CASSFRRSSYNEQFF
TGCGCCAGCAGCTTTCGGCGGAGCTCCTACAATGAGCAGTTCTTC
>TRBJ2-7|TRBD2|NA|TRBV19
CASSGPGGSIYEQYF
TGTGCCAGTAGTGGCCCCGGGGGGTCCATCTACGAGCAGTACTTC
>TRBJ2-1|TRBD2|NA|TRBV11-3
CASSSDGGETSGRLNEQFF
TGTGCCAGCAGCTCAGATGGGGGAGAGACTAGCGGGAGGCTCAATGAGCAGTTCTTC
>TRBJ2-7|TRBD2|NA|TRBV2
CASRELAGGFGEQYF
TGTGCCAGCAGGGAACTAGCGGGGGGGTTCGGCGAGCAGTACTTC
>TRBJ1-4|TRBD1|once|TRBV30
CAHQGTDNEKLFF
TGTGCCCACCAAGGGACAGACAATGAAAAACTGTTTTTT
>TRBJ1-2|NA|NA|TRBV12-3/TRBV12-4
CASSLDTQNGYTF
TGTGCCAGCAGTTTGGACACGCAAAATGGCTACACCTTC
>TRBJ2-6|TRBD1|few|TRBV7-2
CASSSRGTGVSGANVLTF
TGTGCCAGCAGCTCCCGCGGGACAGGGGTATCCGGGGCCAACGTCCTGACTTTC
>TRBJ2-1|TRBD1|few|TRBV5-4
CASSRGTETYNEQFF
TGTGCCAGCAGTCGTGGGACAGAGACCTACAATGAGCAGTTCTTC
>TRBJ1-6|NA|NA|TRBV2
CASRAGGNSPLHF
TGTGCCAGCAGGGCAGGCGGGAATTCACCCCTCCACTTT
>TRBJ2-1|TRBD1|NA|TRBV5-1
CASSLGGQGLNEQFF
TGCGCCAGCAGCTTGGGGGGACAGGGTCTAAATGAGCAGTTCTTC
>TRBJ2-5|TRBD2|NA|TRBV2
CASSPRWGGETQYF
TGTGCCAGCAGTCCCCGGTGGGGGGGAGAGACCCAGTACTTC
>TRBJ2-1|TRBD1|few|TRBV5-6
CASSPDRGHRSEQFF
TGTGCCAGCAGCCCCGACAGGGGACATCGTAGTGAGCAGTTCTTC
>TRBJ1-4|NA|few|TRBV19
CASATGDATNEKLFF
TGTGCCAGTGCGACAGGAGATGCAACTAATGAAAAACTGTTTTTT
>TRBJ1-2|TRBD1|NA|TRBV6-5
CASTPSVGGWDGYTF
TGTGCCAGCACCCCTTCGGTAGGGGGCTGGGATGGCTACACCTTC
>TRBJ1-5|NA|NA|TRBV5-6
CASSLAAGSHQPQHF
TGTGCCAGCAGCTTGGCCGCGGGGAGTCATCAGCCCCAGCATTTT
>TRBJ1-1|TRBD1|NA|TRBV7-7
CASSYPPLDRGRTEAFF
TGTGCTAGCAGTTACCCTCCCCTGGACAGGGGGCGAACTGAAGCTTTCTTT
>TRBJ1-2|TRBD1|NA|TRBV6-5
CASRADRGYGYTF
TGTGCCAGCAGGGCCGACAGGGGTTATGGCTACACCTTC
>TRBJ2-2|NA|NA|TRBV6-2/TRBV6-3
CASSYGGSNTGELFF
TGTGCCAGCAGTTACGGGGGGTCGAACACCGGGGAGCTGTTTTTT
>TRBJ2-7|NA|NA|TRBV13
CASSPGSSSYEQYF
TGTGCCAGCAGCCCCGGGTCCTCCTCGTACGAGCAGTACTTC
>TRBJ1-5|TRBD1|NA|TRBV7-9
CASSDRTGSNQPQHF
TGTGCCAGCAGCGATCGGACAGGGAGCAATCAGCCCCAGCATTTT
>TRBJ2-3|TRBD2|NA|TRBV27
CASRTTSGITDTQYF
TGTGCCAGCAGGACGACTAGCGGGATCACAGATACGCAGTATTTT
>TRBJ1-1|NA|NA|TRBV6-5
CASSYWQNTEAFF
TGTGCCAGCAGTTATTGGCAGAACACTGAAGCTTTCTTT
>TRBJ1-4|NA|NA|TRBV5-4
CASSLGGTTNEKLFF
TGTGCCAGCAGCTTGGGCGGGACAACTAATGAAAAACTGTTTTTT
>TRBJ2-1|NA|NA|TRBV15
CAPSNLRVRWHEQFF
TGTGCCCCCTCTAATCTACGGGTACGATGGCATGAGCAGTTCTTC
>TRBJ1-5|NA|NA|TRBV2
CASSEAGVGNQPQHF
TGTGCCAGCAGTGAAGCAGGAGTAGGCAATCAGCCCCAGCATTTT
>TRBJ1-4|NA|NA|TRBV12-5
CASGFHPQRGLFF
TGTGCTAGTGGTTTCCATCCGCAGAGAGGGCTGTTTTTT
>TRBJ1-6|NA|NA|TRBV6-5
CASSRSSYNSPLHF
TGTGCCAGCAGTCGCAGCTCCTATAATTCACCCCTCCACTTT
>TRBJ2-1|NA|NA|TRBV6-1
CASSGALTVVHNEQFF
TGTGCCAGCAGTGGCGCCCTAACAGTCGTACACAATGAGCAGTTCTTC
>TRBJ2-7|NA|NA|TRBV3-1/TRBV3-2
CASSLTDYRAEQYF
TGTGCCAGCAGCCTCACGGACTACCGGGCCGAGCAGTACTTC
>TRBJ2-7|NA|NA|TRBV30
CAWITGREQYF
TGTGCCTGGATTACAGGCCGCGAGCAGTACTTC
>TRBJ1-5|NA|NA|TRBV2
CASSEGGLQPQHF
TGTGCCAGCAGTGAGGGAGGGCTTCAGCCCCAGCATTTT
>TRBJ2-1|TRBD2|NA|TRBV5-1
CASSLAGGINEQFF
TGCGCCAGCAGTTTAGCGGGGGGGATCAATGAGCAGTTCTTC